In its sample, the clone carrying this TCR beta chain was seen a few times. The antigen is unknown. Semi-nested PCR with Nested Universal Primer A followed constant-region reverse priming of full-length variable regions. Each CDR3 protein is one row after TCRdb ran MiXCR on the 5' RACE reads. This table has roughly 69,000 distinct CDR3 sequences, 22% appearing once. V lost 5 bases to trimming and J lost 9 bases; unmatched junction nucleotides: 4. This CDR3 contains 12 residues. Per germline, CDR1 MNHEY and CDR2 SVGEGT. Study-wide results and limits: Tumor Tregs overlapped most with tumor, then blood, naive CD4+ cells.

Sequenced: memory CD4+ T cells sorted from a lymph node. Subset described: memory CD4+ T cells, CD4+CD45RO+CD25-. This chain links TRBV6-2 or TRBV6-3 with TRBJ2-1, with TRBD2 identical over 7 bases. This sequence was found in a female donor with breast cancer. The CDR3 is CASSASGGEQFF. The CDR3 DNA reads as TGTGCCAGCAGTGCTAGCGGCGGTGAGCAGTTCTTC.